This passage covers 10 T cell receptor beta chains from one sample sequenced in a study of blood T cell repertoires in COVID-19. The repertoire was sequenced with immunoSEQ multiplex PCR; TCRdb's copy has only in-frame clones and lacks some. The sample lists more than 200,000 clones; roughly 84% were seen once. Sequenced: peripheral blood. The receptors derive from a man in his forties with acute or convalescent COVID-19.

As regards this clone: The same CDR3 also results from other DNA sequences found in this sample. V gene TRBV18 combines with J gene TRBJ2-3; 7 nucleotides match TRBD1. Per the germline V gene, CDR1 is KGHSH and CDR2 is LQKENI. This CDR3 has 14 residues. Losses at the gene ends were 3 bases for V and 1 base for J; bases not matched to a gene: 1. CDR3 residues: CASSPDRGTDTQYF. The CDR3 nucleotides are TGTGCCAGCTCACCCGACAGGGGCACAGATACGCAGTATTTT.

The chain uses TRBV9 and TRBJ2-1; D unresolved. This CDR3 is built from 13 residues. The germline CDR1 and CDR2 sequences are SGDLS and YYNGEE. V lost 0 bases and J lost 9, with 10 bases in between. CDR3 bases: TGTGCCAGCAGCGTAGTAGCTGTAGGTGAGCAGTTCTTC. Its protein is CASSVVAVGEQFF. Combining the CDR3 with reference TRBV9 and TRBJ2-1 gives the whole variable domain DSGVTQTPKHLITATGQRVTLRCSPRSGDLSVYWYQQSLDQGLQFLIQYYNGEERAKGNILERFSAQQFPDLHSELNLSSLELGDSALYFCASSVVAVGEQFFGPGTRLTVL.

The chain uses TRBV30 and TRBJ1-3; maybe TRBD1 (6 bases). Trimming removed 0 bases at V and 0 bases at J, with 12 bases between. The germline V gene has CDR1 GTSNPN and CDR2 SVGIG (reference sequence). This CDR3 has 16 residues. The chain's CDR3 is CAWSVLSGVSGNTIYF. The DNA of the CDR3 is TGTGCCTGGAGTGTACTTTCAGGGGTCTCTGGAAACACCATATATTTT.

This chain links TRBV7-8 with TRBJ1-1; 8 bases are a match to TRBD1. Unmatched junction bases numbered 14, after V lost 5 bases and J lost 0 bases. The CDR3 is 18 amino acids. Germline V gives CDR1 SGHVS, CDR2 FQNEAQ. CDR3 sequence reads: CASSPKTGAAILNTEAFF. Written as DNA, the CDR3 is TGTGCCAGCAGCCCAAAGACAGGGGCCGCAATCCTGAACACTGAAGCTTTCTTT.

The chain recombines TRBV19 with TRBJ2-5, with TRBD2 as a possible D gene (7 bases). With 4 bases removed from V and 5 bases from J, the gap between germline ends came to 17 bases. There are 15 residues in the CDR3. CDR1 is LNHDA, CDR2 SQIVND, per germline (reference sequence). The CDR3 DNA follows: TGTGCCAGTAGTAGACTAGCTGGGGGGCCGGAGACCCAGTACTTC. Its protein is CASSRLAGGPETQYF.

This clone was observed a few times. The chain recombines TRBV29-1 with TRBJ1-1, with 8 positions matching TRBD1. Germline CDR1 reads SQVTM; CDR2 reads ANQGSEA. V was clipped by 3 bases and J by 1 base; unmatched bases: 4. The CDR3 consists of 14 residues. The CDR3 region has the DNA TGCAGCGTTGATCGGACAGGGCGGAACACTGAAGCTTTCTTT. Translated, it gives CSVDRTGRNTEAFF.

This chain joins TRBV28 and TRBJ1-1, with D tentatively TRBD1 (6 bases). Germline-derived CDR1 and CDR2 are MDHEN and SYDVKM. Trimming took 6 bases from V and 9 from J, leaving 17 bases between them. This CDR3 contains 13 residues. CDR3 DNA sequence: TGTGCCAGCAGGACAGGTTCCTTTACCAAAGCTTTCTTT. Its protein product is CASRTGSFTKAFF.

The rearrangement uses TRBV4-3 and TRBJ2-1; 8 nucleotides line up with TRBD1. Unmatched junction bases numbered 8, after V lost 0 bases and J lost 7 bases. In germline, CDR1 is LGHNA, CDR2 YSLEER. The CDR3 is 16 amino acids. Written as DNA, the CDR3 is TGCGCCAGCAGCCAAGATTTCCAGGGGGCGCAAAATGAGCAGTTCTTC. This codes for CASSQDFQGAQNEQFF.

The rearrangement uses TRBV7-3 and TRBJ2-7, with D possibly being TRBD1 (5 bases). Germline V CDR1 and CDR2: SGHTA, FQGTGA. The CDR3 is 13 residues long. V was trimmed by 5 bases and J by 2 bases, leaving 10 bases between them. CDR3 coding DNA: TGTGCCAGCAGCCAAGACAGAACCTACGAGCAGTACTTC. Protein product: CASSQDRTYEQYF.

Notes on this clone: The sample has other DNA sequences that encode this CDR3 too. The V and J genes are TRBV18 and TRBJ1-5, with no clear D. The germline gives CDR1 KGHSH, CDR2 LQKENI. With 3 bases removed from V and 0 bases from J, the gap between germline ends came to 6 bases. There are 14 residues in the CDR3. The CDR3 here is CASSPSGSNQPQHF. For the CDR3, the DNA is TGTGCCAGCTCACCGTCGGGTAGCAATCAGCCCCAGCATTTT.